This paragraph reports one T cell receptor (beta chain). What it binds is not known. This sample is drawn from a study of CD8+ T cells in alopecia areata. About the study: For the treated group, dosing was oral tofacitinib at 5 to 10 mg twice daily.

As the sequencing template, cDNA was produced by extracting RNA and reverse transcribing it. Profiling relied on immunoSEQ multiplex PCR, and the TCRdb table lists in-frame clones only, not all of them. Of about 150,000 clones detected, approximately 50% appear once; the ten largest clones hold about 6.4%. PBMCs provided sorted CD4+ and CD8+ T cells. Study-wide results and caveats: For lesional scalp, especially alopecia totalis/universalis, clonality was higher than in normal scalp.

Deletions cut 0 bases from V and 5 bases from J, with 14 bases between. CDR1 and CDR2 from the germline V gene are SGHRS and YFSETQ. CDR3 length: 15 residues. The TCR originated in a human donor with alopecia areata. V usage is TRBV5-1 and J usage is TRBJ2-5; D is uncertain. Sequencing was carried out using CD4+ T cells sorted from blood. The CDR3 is CASSLGGARMETQYF. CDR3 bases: TGCGCCAGCAGCTTGGGTGGTGCACGTATGGAGACCCAGTACTTC.